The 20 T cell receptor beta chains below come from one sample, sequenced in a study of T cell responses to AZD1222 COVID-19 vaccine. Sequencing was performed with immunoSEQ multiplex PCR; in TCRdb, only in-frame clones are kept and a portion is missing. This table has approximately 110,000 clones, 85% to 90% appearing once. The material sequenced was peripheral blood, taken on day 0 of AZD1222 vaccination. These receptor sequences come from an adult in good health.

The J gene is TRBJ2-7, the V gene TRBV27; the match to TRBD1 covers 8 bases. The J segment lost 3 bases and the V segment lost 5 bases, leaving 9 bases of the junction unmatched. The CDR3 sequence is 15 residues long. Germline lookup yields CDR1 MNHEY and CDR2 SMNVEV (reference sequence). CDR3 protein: CASSPRDRGNYEQYF. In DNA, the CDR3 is TGTGCCAGCAGTCCCCGTGACAGGGGTAACTACGAGCAGTACTTC.

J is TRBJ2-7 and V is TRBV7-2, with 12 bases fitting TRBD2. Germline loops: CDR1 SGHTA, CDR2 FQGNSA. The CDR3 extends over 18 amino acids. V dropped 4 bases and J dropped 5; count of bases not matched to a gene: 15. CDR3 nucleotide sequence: TGTGCCAGCAGCTCACCCCTGGGGACTAGCGGGCGTATGAACGAGCAGTACTTC. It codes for CASSSPLGTSGRMNEQYF. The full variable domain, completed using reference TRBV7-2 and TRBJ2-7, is GAGVSQSPSNKVTEKGKDVELRCDPISGHTALYWYRQSLGQGLEFLIYFQGNSAPDKSGLPSDRFSAERTGGSVSTLTIQRTQQEDSAVYLCASSSPLGTSGRMNEQYFGPGTRLTVT.

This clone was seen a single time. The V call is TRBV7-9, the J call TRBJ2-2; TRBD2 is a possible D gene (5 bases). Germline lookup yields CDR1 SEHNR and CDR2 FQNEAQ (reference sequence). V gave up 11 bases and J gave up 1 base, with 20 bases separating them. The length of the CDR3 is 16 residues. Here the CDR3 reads CAVDPRARGNTGELFF. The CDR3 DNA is TGTGCCGTCGATCCGAGGGCCCGGGGGAACACCGGGGAGCTGTTTTTT.

CDR3 sequence reads: CASRDLGASTDTQYF. CDR3 coding DNA: TGTGCCAGCAGGGACTTGGGGGCTAGCACAGATACGCAGTATTTT. This chain joins TRBV6-5 and TRBJ2-3, with D possibly TRBD1 on 6 matching bases. The ends were cut back, 6 bases at V and 0 bases at J, with 13 bases in the middle. CDR3 length equals 15 residues. In germline, CDR1 is MNHEY, CDR2 SVGAGI.

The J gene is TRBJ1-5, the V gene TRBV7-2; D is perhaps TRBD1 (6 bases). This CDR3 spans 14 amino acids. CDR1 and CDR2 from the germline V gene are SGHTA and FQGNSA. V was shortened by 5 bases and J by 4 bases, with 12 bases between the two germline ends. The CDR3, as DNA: TGTGCCAGCAGCCCCCAGGGGCGTAATCAGCCCCAGCATTTT. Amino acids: CASSPQGRNQPQHF.

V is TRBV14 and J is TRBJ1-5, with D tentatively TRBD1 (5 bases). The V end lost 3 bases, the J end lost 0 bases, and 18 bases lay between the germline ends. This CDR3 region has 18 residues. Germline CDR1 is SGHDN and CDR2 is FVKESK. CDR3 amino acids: CASSHSYRGHYSNQPQHF. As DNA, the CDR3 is TGTGCCAGCAGCCACAGCTACCGGGGCCATTATAGCAATCAGCCCCAGCATTTT.

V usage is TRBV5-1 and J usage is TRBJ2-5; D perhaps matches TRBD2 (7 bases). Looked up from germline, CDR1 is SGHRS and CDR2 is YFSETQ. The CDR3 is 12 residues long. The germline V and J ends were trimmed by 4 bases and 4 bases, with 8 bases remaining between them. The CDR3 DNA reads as TGCGCCAGCAGCGGGGGGGCAGAGACCCAGTACTTC. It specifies CASSGGAETQYF.

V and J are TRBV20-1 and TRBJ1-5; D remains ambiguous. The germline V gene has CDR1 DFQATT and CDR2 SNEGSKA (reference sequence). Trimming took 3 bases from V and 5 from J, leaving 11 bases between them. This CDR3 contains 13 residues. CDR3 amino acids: CSASWPWDQPQHF. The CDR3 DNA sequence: TGCAGTGCTAGTTGGCCTTGGGATCAGCCCCAGCATTTT.

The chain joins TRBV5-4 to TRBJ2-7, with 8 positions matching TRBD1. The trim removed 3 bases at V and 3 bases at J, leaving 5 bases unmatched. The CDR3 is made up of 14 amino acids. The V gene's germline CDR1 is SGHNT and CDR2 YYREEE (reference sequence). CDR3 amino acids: CASSWDRTIYEQYF. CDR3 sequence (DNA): TGTGCCAGCAGCTGGGACAGGACGATCTACGAGCAGTACTTC.

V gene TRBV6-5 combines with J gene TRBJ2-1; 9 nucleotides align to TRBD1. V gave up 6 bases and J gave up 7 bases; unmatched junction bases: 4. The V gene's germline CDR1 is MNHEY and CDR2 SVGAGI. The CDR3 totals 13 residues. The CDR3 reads CASSQDRGNEQFF. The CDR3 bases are TGTGCCAGCAGCCAGGACAGGGGAAATGAGCAGTTCTTC.

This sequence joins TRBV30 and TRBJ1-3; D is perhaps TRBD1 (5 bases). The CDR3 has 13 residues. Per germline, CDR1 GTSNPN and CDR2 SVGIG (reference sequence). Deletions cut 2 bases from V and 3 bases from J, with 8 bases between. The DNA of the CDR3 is TGTGCCTGGAGTACGACAGTTGGAAACACCATATATTTT. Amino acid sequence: CAWSTTVGNTIYF.

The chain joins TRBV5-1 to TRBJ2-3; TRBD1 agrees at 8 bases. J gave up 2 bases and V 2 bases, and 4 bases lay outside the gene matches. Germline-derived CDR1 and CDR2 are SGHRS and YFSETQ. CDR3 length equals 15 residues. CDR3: CASSLGTGNTDTQYF. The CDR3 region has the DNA TGCGCCAGCAGCTTAGGGACAGGAAACACAGATACGCAGTATTTT.

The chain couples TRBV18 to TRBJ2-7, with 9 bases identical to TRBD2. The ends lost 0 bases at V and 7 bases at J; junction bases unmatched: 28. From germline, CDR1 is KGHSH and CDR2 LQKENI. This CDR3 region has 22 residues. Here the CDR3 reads CASSPPSLDSRPWTSVMGEQYF. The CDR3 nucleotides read TGTGCCAGCTCACCACCTTCACTCGACAGCCGCCCCTGGACTAGCGTGATGGGGGAGCAGTACTTC.

The CDR3 sequence is CASSSGTAFRNTIYF. In DNA, the CDR3 is TGTGCCAGCAGCTCGGGGACAGCCTTCCGAAACACCATATATTTT. The chain carries TRBV6-2 or TRBV6-3 and TRBJ1-3, with 7 bases identical to TRBD1. The V gene's germline CDR1 is MNHEY and CDR2 SVGEGT. J lost 5 bases, V lost 6 bases, and 10 bases had no gene match. This CDR3 region has 15 residues.

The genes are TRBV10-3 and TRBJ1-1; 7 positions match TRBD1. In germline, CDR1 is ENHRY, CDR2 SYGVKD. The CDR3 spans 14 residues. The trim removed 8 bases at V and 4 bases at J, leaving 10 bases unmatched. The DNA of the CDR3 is TGTGCCATCGGGGAGAGGGGGCAGAGCACTGAAGCTTTCTTT. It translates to CAIGERGQSTEAFF.

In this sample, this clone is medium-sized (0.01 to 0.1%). The DNA of the CDR3 is TGTGCCAGTAGTATAGGCCCTCTGATGCAACCCCGACTATCAATTGGACAAGAGACCCAGTACTTC. Its translation: CASSIGPLMQPRLSIGQETQYF. The chain combines TRBV19 with TRBJ2-5; possibly TRBD2 for D (5 bases). The CDR3 contains 22 residues. V was pared by 1 base and J by 2 bases, with 32 bases between. Germline loops: CDR1 LNHDA, CDR2 SQIVND (reference sequence).

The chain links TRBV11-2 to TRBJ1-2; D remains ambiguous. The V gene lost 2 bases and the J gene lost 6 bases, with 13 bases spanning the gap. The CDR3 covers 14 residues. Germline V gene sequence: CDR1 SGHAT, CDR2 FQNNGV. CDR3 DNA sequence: TGTGCCAGCAGCTTATACCGGACGGGGAATGGCTACACCTTC. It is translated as CASSLYRTGNGYTF.

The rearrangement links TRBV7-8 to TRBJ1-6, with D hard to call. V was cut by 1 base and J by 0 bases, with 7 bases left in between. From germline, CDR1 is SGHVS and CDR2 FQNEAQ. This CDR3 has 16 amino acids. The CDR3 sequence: CASSLETGSYNSPLHF. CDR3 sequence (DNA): TGTGCCAGCAGCTTAGAGACTGGCTCCTATAATTCACCCCTCCACTTT.

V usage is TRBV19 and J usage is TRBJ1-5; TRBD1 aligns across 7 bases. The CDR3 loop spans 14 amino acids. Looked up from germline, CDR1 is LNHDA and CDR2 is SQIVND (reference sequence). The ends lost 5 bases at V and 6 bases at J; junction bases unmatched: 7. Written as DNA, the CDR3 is TGTGCCAGTAGTCGGGCAGGGGGTCGTCAGCCCCAGCATTTT. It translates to CASSRAGGRQPQHF.

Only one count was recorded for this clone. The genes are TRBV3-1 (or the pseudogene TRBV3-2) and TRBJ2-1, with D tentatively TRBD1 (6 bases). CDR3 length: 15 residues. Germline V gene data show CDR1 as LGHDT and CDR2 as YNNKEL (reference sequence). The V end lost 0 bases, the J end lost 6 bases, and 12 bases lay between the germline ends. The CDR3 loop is CASSQEQGFSNEQFF. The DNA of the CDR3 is TGTGCCAGCAGCCAAGAACAGGGATTCTCCAATGAGCAGTTCTTC.